Sequencing of this T cell receptor (beta chain) was carried out in a study of T cell responses to AZD1222 COVID-19 vaccine. Libraries were prepared by immunoSEQ multiplex PCR; TCRdb keeps only in-frame clonotypes and omits some of them. The sample yields 90,000 or so clones, about 88% seen once. With 6 bases clipped from V and 0 bases from J, the junction kept 4 bases outside the gene matches. Germline CDR1 reads LNHDA; CDR2 reads SQIVND (reference sequence). CDR3 length: 14 amino acids. The rearrangement joins TRBV19 to TRBJ1-1; 7 bases align to TRBD1. The source of this sequence is an adult in good health. Here the sequenced sample was peripheral blood, taken on day 0 of AZD1222 vaccination. The CDR3 is CASRTGRVNTEAFF. CDR3 bases: TGTGCCAGTAGGACAGGGCGGGTGAACACTGAAGCTTTCTTT.